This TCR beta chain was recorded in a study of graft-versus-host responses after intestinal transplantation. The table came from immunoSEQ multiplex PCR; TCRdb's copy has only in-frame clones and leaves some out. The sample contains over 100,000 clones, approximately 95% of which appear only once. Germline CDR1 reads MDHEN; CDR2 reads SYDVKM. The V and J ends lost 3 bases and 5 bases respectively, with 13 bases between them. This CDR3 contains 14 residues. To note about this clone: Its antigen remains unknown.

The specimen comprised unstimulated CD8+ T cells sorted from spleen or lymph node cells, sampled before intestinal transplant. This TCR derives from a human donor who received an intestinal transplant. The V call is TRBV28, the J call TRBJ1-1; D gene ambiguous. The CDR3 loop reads CASSFLTGETEAFF. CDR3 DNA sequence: TGTGCCAGCAGTTTCTTGACGGGAGAGACTGAAGCTTTCTTT.